The 27 T cell receptor beta chains reported below all come from one sample, sequenced in a study of T cell responses to AZD1222 COVID-19 vaccine listed by TCRdb under 2021. This sample's time point label indicates: baseline before first vaccination. The library was prepared using the immunoSEQ multiplex PCR assay. The table was pulled from immuneACCESS by TCRdb, which kept in-frame rearrangements only. Such tables lose some clones; where checked, under half of the loss comes from unresolved V genes, and the rest has no known cause. The table for this sample lists tens of thousands of clones; about 87% of them were counted only once. Together, the top ten hold 4.9% of the sample. Sequences were derived from peripheral blood, sampled on day 0 of AZD1222 vaccination. These receptors all come from an adult in good health.

The V call is TRBV19, the J call TRBJ2-3; perhaps TRBD1 as D (6 bases). This CDR3 region has 14 residues. The V end lost 7 bases, the J end lost 2 bases, and 13 bases lay between the germline ends. CDR1 is LNHDA, CDR2 SQIVND, per germline (reference sequence). CDR3 in amino acids: CASNDEGVTDTQYF. The CDR3, as DNA: TGTGCCAGTAATGACGAGGGGGTCACAGATACGCAGTATTTT.

Turning to this clone: At one of its ends the junction is not consistent with the germline gene, which may arise from a read error. The chain links TRBV9 to TRBJ1-2; maybe TRBD1 (5 bases). In germline, CDR1 is SGDLS, CDR2 YYNGEE. There are 12 residues in the CDR3. The CDR3 loop reads CASSVETGALAF. Written as DNA, the CDR3 is TGTGCCAGCAGCGTAGAAACAGGCGCTCTTGCCTTC.

CDR3 DNA sequence: TGTGCCAGCAGCTTAAAAGGGGGGGTGAACACTGAAGCTTTCTTT. It specifies CASSLKGGVNTEAFF. The rearrangement joins TRBV7-9 to TRBJ1-1; a weak D match, TRBD1 (6 bases). Germline lookup yields CDR1 SEHNR and CDR2 FQNEAQ (reference sequence). Trimming removed 2 bases at V and 0 bases at J, with 10 bases between. The CDR3 is 15 residues long.

V and J are TRBV6-5 and TRBJ1-5; maybe TRBD1 (6 bases). V was trimmed by 6 bases and J by 11 bases, leaving 14 bases between them. Germline assignment: CDR1 MNHEY and CDR2 SVGAGI. The CDR3 totals 12 residues. Written as DNA, the CDR3 is TGTGCCAGCAGAAACAGGGTACTGGCCCAGCATTTT. Translating gives CASRNRVLAQHF.

This clone was found once. The genes are TRBV11-2 and TRBJ1-6; D unresolved. V was cut by 5 bases and J by 0 bases, with 5 bases left in between. This CDR3 contains 14 residues. Germline assignment: CDR1 SGHAT and CDR2 FQNNGV. The CDR3 DNA reads TGTGCCAGCAGCGGGTTCTCCTATAATTCACCCCTCCACTTT. As protein: CASSGFSYNSPLHF.

The chain has TRBV18 and TRBJ1-2; 10 bases map to TRBD1. Germline V gene data show CDR1 as KGHSH and CDR2 as LQKENI. The V and J ends lost 0 bases and 2 bases, in that order; junction bases with no gene match: 6. This CDR3 comprises 17 residues. The CDR3 DNA follows: TGTGCCAGCTCACCACCTTTACTGGACAGGGGGAACTATGGCTACACCTTC. Translating it yields CASSPPLLDRGNYGYTF.

This rearrangement joins TRBV5-1 to TRBJ1-4; the D is unclear. This CDR3 is built from 16 residues. Germline CDR1 SGHRS, CDR2 YFSETQ. The V gene lost 0 bases and the J gene lost 4 bases, with 13 bases spanning the gap. The CDR3 DNA reads as TGCGCCAGCAGCTTGGGCTATGCAGCCTATAATGAAAAACTGTTTTTT. It translates to CASSLGYAAYNEKLFF.

The chain uses TRBV19 and TRBJ2-2; D may correspond to TRBD1 or TRBD2 (6 bases each). Trimming left V 7 bases short and J 2 bases short, with 14 bases between. CDR3 length equals 15 residues. Germline CDR1 is LNHDA and CDR2 is SQIVND (reference sequence). CDR3 sequence: CASKWGAQNTGELFF. The CDR3, as DNA: TGTGCCAGTAAATGGGGGGCGCAAAACACCGGGGAGCTGTTTTTT.

The genes are TRBV6-4 and TRBJ2-1; TRBD1 or TRBD2 may be the D gene (6 bases each). Per the germline V gene, CDR1 is MRHNA and CDR2 is SNTAGT. V gave up 3 bases and J gave up 1 base, with 13 bases separating them. This CDR3 has 16 amino acids. The CDR3 loop reads CASSEEGGGSYNEQFF. CDR3 bases: TGTGCCAGCAGTGAGGAGGGGGGAGGATCCTACAATGAGCAGTTCTTC.

This clone has a single count. This rearrangement joins TRBV25-1 to TRBJ1-3; no definite D call. CDR1 is MGHDK and CDR2 is SYGVNS in the germline V gene. V was shortened by 8 bases and J by 2 bases, with 4 bases between the two germline ends. The CDR3 is made up of 11 amino acids. CDR3 nucleotide sequence: TGTGCCAGCCAAGCTGGAAACACCATATATTTT. It yields the protein CASQAGNTIYF.

The DNA of the CDR3 is TGTGCCAGCTCACCGCGGACTAGCGGGGGGTCGTACAATGAGCAGTTCTTC. The encoded protein is CASSPRTSGGSYNEQFF. The chain joins TRBV18 to TRBJ2-1; 14 bases are shared with TRBD2. Germline assignment: CDR1 KGHSH and CDR2 LQKENI. The CDR3 spans 17 residues. With V trimmed by 3 bases and J by 4 bases, 5 bases remained unmatched.

The CDR3 bases are TGTGCCAGCAGCTTGGTGGGCGCAGGGGGCTATGGCTACACCTTC. This codes for CASSLVGAGGYGYTF. V usage is TRBV5-8 and J usage is TRBJ1-2, with 7 bases aligning to TRBD1. The CDR3 has 15 residues. J lost 4 bases, V lost 0 bases, and 6 bases had no gene match. Per the germline V gene, CDR1 is SGHTS and CDR2 is YDEGEE.

The chain employs TRBV30 and TRBJ2-5; TRBD2 agrees at 8 bases. Germline CDR1 is GTSNPN and CDR2 is SVGIG (reference sequence). This CDR3 region has 13 residues. Trimming took 5 bases from V and 4 from J; bases not matched to a gene: 6. The CDR3 loop is CAWGWTSRETQYF. CDR3 bases: TGTGCCTGGGGCTGGACTAGCCGAGAGACCCAGTACTTC. Full variable domain (outside the CDR3, taken from reference TRBV30 and TRBJ2-5): SQTIHQWPATLVQPVGSPLSLECTVEGTSNPNLYWYRQAAGRGLQLLFYSVGIGQISSEVPQNLSASRPQDRQFILSSKKLLLSDSGFYLCAWGWTSRETQYFGPGTRLLVL.

This sequence joins TRBV27 and TRBJ2-7; D remains ambiguous. The CDR3 spans 11 residues. Germline V gives CDR1 MNHEY, CDR2 SMNVEV (reference sequence). V was clipped by 6 bases and J by 4 bases, with 7 bases between them. CDR3 nucleotide sequence: TGTGCCAGCAGCCTCGGGTACGAGCAGTACTTC. This codes for CASSLGYEQYF.

This chain links TRBV18 with TRBJ2-1; the D is unclear. Germline V gene lookup returns CDR1 KGHSH and CDR2 LQKENI. The CDR3 extends over 13 amino acids. The V end was cut by 3 bases, the J end by 3 bases, with 6 bases between. The CDR3 spells CASSPGIYNEQFF. For the CDR3, the DNA is TGTGCCAGCTCACCTGGCATCTACAATGAGCAGTTCTTC.

The chain links TRBV10-3 to TRBJ2-7; D not certain. V dropped 4 bases and J dropped 1 base, with 8 bases sitting between them. The germline V gene has CDR1 ENHRY and CDR2 SYGVKD. This CDR3 has 13 residues. CDR3 protein: CAISGQESYEQYF. CDR3 sequence (DNA): TGTGCCATCAGTGGCCAGGAGTCCTACGAGCAGTACTTC.

V and J are TRBV3-1 (or the pseudogene TRBV3-2) and TRBJ1-1; no reliable D call. Germline V CDR1 and CDR2: LGHDT, YNNKEL (reference sequence). V lost 1 base to trimming and J lost 5 bases, with 11 bases between them. This CDR3 spans 14 amino acids. CDR3 nucleotides: TGTGCCAGCAGCCAAGTAGGGTCGGGGACTGAAGCTTTCTTT. As protein: CASSQVGSGTEAFF.

V and J are TRBV14 and TRBJ1-1, with D unclear. The CDR3 runs to 15 residues. Germline loops: CDR1 SGHDN, CDR2 FVKESK. Deletions cut 0 bases from V and 4 bases from J, with 12 bases between. In nucleotides, the CDR3 is TGTGCCAGCAGCCAAGATATGGGCAGGAGCACTGAAGCTTTCTTT. Translated: CASSQDMGRSTEAFF.

This chain connects TRBV7-9 to TRBJ1-1; D remains unclear. Looked up from germline, CDR1 is SEHNR and CDR2 is FQNEAQ (reference sequence). This CDR3 is 14 amino acids long. Trimming cost V 6 bases and J 4 bases, with 15 bases left between them. The CDR3 DNA follows: TGTGCCAGCAGTCCGGGCCCTATGGGCACTGAAGCTTTCTTT. Translating it yields CASSPGPMGTEAFF.

V usage is TRBV6-5 and J usage is TRBJ1-1, with D unclear. Germline V gives CDR1 MNHEY, CDR2 SVGAGI. V lost 0 bases, J lost 1 base, and 9 bases lay in between. There are 15 residues in the CDR3. CDR3 coding DNA: TGTGCCAGCAGTTACTCAGGACGGCCGAACACTGAAGCTTTCTTT. Its protein is CASSYSGRPNTEAFF.

The chain carries TRBV5-6 and TRBJ1-2, with D uncertain. From germline, CDR1 is SGHDT and CDR2 YYEEEE. The V gene lost 3 bases and the J gene lost 3 bases, with 24 bases spanning the gap. The CDR3 sequence is 18 residues long. CDR3 protein: CASSSPAGIRQNDYGYTF. The CDR3 DNA follows: TGTGCCAGCAGCTCGCCGGCGGGGATTCGGCAAAATGACTATGGCTACACCTTC.

V usage is TRBV7-8 and J usage is TRBJ1-6; the D gene is possibly TRBD1 (5 bases). The CDR3 covers 16 residues. Trimming took 7 bases from V and 5 from J, leaving 18 bases between them. CDR1 and CDR2 (germline): SGHVS, FQNEAQ. CDR3 bases: TGTGCCAGCACCAGAAGGCCGGGACGGGATAATTCACCCCTCCACTTT. Translation gives CASTRRPGRDNSPLHF.

The chain recombines TRBV2 with TRBJ1-1, with TRBD1 identical over 7 bases. J lost 0 bases, V lost 7 bases, and 11 bases had no gene match. The V gene's germline CDR1 is SNHLY and CDR2 FYNNEI. The CDR3 is made up of 16 amino acids. This CDR3 reads CASTLIPGQMNTEAFF. In DNA form, the CDR3 reads TGTGCCAGCACCTTAATCCCGGGACAGATGAACACTGAAGCTTTCTTT.

The J gene is TRBJ1-2, the V gene TRBV28; 9 bases agree with TRBD1. Germline assignment: CDR1 MDHEN and CDR2 SYDVKM. V lost 5 bases and J lost 2; bases outside the gene matches: 6. The CDR3 spans 15 residues. The CDR3 is CASSTPTGGNYGYTF. DNA of the CDR3: TGTGCCAGCAGTACCCCGACAGGGGGAAACTATGGCTACACCTTC.

The rearrangement uses TRBV6-2 or TRBV6-3 and TRBJ1-5; 7 nucleotides match TRBD1. The CDR3 is 15 amino acids. CDR1 MNHEY and CDR2 SVGEGT come from the germline V gene. The V and J ends lost 4 bases and 2 bases, in that order; junction bases with no gene match: 5. CDR3 loop: CASSSQGLGNQPQHF. The CDR3 nucleotides are TGTGCCAGCAGTTCACAGGGGCTTGGCAATCAGCCCCAGCATTTT.

The chain couples TRBV5-1 to TRBJ1-2; TRBD1 matches 7 bases. In germline, CDR1 is SGHRS, CDR2 YFSETQ. V shed 5 bases, J shed 10 bases, and the junction held 14 bases outside the gene matches. CDR3 length: 14 residues. In DNA, the CDR3 is TGCGCCAGCAGACACACAGGGGAAGAAACCTCCTACACCTTC. It codes for CASRHTGEETSYTF.

The V and J genes are TRBV19 and TRBJ1-5; TRBD1 is a possible D gene (6 bases). The CDR3 sequence is 14 residues long. The germline gives CDR1 LNHDA, CDR2 SQIVND (reference sequence). V lost 7 bases and J 8 bases, leaving 18 bases between the germline ends. The CDR3 loop reads CASMRTDHGEPQHF. For the CDR3, the DNA is TGTGCCAGTATGAGGACAGACCACGGGGAGCCCCAGCATTTT.